This T cell receptor beta chain was recorded in a study of shared clonotypes between healthy human individuals. Overall study findings and caveats: At large depth, rarefaction still showed sorted-subset sequencing to be incomplete. In general, naive subsets displayed greater estimated richness than memory subsets did. A limitation of the genetic and exposure-history diversity represented arose from few donors.

A word on this clone: Its antigen is currently unknown.

Into CD45RA+ naive and CD45RA-negative memory subsets, the CD4+ cells were split. The data were produced by immunoSEQ multiplex PCR, yet TCRdb's version contains in-frame clones alone and is incomplete. The sample consists of fewer than 1.4 million clones, approximately 80% of them appearing once. CDR3 size: 15 residues. Germline V lookup: CDR1 SGHTA, CDR2 FQGTGA. V gave up 2 bases and J gave up 8 bases; unmatched junction bases: 7. The V gene is TRBV7-3, the J gene TRBJ2-1; 9 nucleotides agree with TRBD2. Source material: memory CD4+ T cells from PBMCs. The subset here: CD45RA-negative fraction. The clonotype comes from a man aged 18 to 29 in good health. Some clones in this sample may be carry-over from other donors' samples. CDR3 in amino acids: CASSLGSGSWYEQFF. CDR3 bases: TGTGCCAGCAGCTTAGGTAGCGGGAGTTGGTATGAGCAGTTCTTC.